The rows below give T cell receptor beta chains drawn from one sample of a study of T cells in localized non-small cell lung cancer. Produced via immunoSEQ multiplex PCR; TCRdb's table is partial and in-frame only. The sample holds a few thousand clones, 25% seen once. The sequencing used normal lung tissue next to the tumor, collected before any cancer treatment. All receptors derive from a man aged 35 to 69 with stage II lung adenocarcinoma. CDR3s include the opening cysteine and the closing phenylalanine or tryptophan. D genes are given only for firm matches. Some rows have no size entry. The others give once, few or many, or a class for an expanded clone.

D	V	J	size	CDR3	DNA
.	TRBV6-8	TRBJ1-3	.	CASSSHRQEAGNTIYF	TGTGCCAGCAGTTCTCATAGACAGGAAGCTGGAAACACCATATATTTT
.	TRBV14	TRBJ1-3	.	CASSLPGHLVFNTIYF	TGTGCCAGCAGCCTCCCGGGACACCTGGTGTTTAACACCATATATTTT
.	TRBV6-8	TRBJ1-2	.	CASSKSFSYGYTF	TGTGCCAGCAGTAAGAGTTTCAGCTATGGCTACACCTTC
.	TRBV30	TRBJ2-1	.	CAWIAGAQQFF	TGTGCCTGGATTGCGGGGGCGCAGCAGTTCTTC
.	TRBV6-8	TRBJ2-4	few	CASTLKRGGRNIQYF	TGTGCCAGCACCCTTAAAAGGGGGGGCAGGAACATTCAGTACTTC
TRBD1	TRBV11-3	TRBJ1-1	.	CASSTGGTGGRWTEAFF	TGTGCCAGCAGCACCGGTGGGACAGGGGGCCGTTGGACTGAAGCTTTCTTT
.	TRBV6-8	TRBJ1-1	few	CASTFQGVGVGEAFF	TGTGCCAGCACTTTTCAGGGTGTGGGGGTCGGGGAAGCTTTCTTT
.	TRBV4-1	TRBJ1-6	few	CASSQAAQVRGSPLHF	TGCGCCAGCAGCCAAGCAGCTCAAGTGCGGGGATCACCCCTCCACTTT
TRBD1	TRBV6-8	TRBJ2-2	few	CASTRDRVATGELFF	TGTGCCAGCACTCGAGACAGGGTTGCCACCGGGGAGCTGTTTTTT
.	TRBV6-8	TRBJ1-1	.	CASRPFTGLAEAFF	TGTGCCAGCAGACCCTTCACAGGGTTAGCTGAAGCTTTCTTT
.	TRBV9	TRBJ2-1	medium-sized	CASSEDWGGPSEQFF	TGTGCCAGCAGTGAAGACTGGGGGGGGCCCAGTGAGCAGTTCTTC
.	TRBV11-3	TRBJ1-1	few	CASSSWTGEDEAFF	TGTGCCAGCAGCTCGTGGACGGGAGAGGATGAAGCTTTCTTT
TRBD1	TRBV11-3	TRBJ2-1	.	CASSLSRDRVLHEQFF	TGTGCCAGCAGCTTGTCTCGGGACAGGGTTCTTCATGAGCAGTTCTTC